Below are 21 T cell receptor beta chains sequenced from a single sample in a study of early T cells in non-severe SARS-CoV-2 infection. One entry per CDR3 protein, called by TCRdb with MiXCR from the 5' RACE reads. Of 39,000 or so distinct CDR3 sequences in the sample, around 6% were seen once. The sample here was whole blood, taken at baseline. These receptors originate from an adult who was a healthcare worker with PCR-confirmed SARS-CoV-2 infection or an uninfected control (not recorded which).

V is TRBV5-1 and J is TRBJ2-3; D tentatively fits TRBD1 or TRBD2 (5 bases each). Germline CDR1 SGHRS, CDR2 YFSETQ. This CDR3 comprises 13 residues. V was trimmed by 4 bases and J by 2 bases, leaving 8 bases between them. The CDR3 loop is CASSRGDTDTQYF. CDR3 in DNA: TGCGCCAGCAGCCGAGGGGACACAGATACGCAGTATTTT. Looking up the rest from reference TRBV5-1 and TRBJ2-3 gives the full variable domain: KAGVTQTPRYLIKTRGQQVTLSCSPISGHRSVSWYQQTPGQGLQFLFEYFSETQRNKGNFPGRFSGRQFSNSRSEMNVSTLELGDSALYLCASSRGDTDTQYFGPGTRLTVL.

This clonotype has ten or more counts. The chain couples TRBV12-3 or TRBV12-4 to TRBJ2-6, with 9 bases identical to TRBD1. Trimming cost V 4 bases and J 2 bases; bases outside gene matches: 9. The CDR3 consists of 18 residues. The CDR3 loop is CASSWNPGQGAGANVLTF. The CDR3 DNA is TGTGCCAGCAGTTGGAATCCGGGACAGGGAGCTGGGGCCAACGTCCTGACTTTC.

This clonotype was seen ten or more times. The chain joins TRBV6-6 to TRBJ1-2, with D maybe TRBD1 (6 bases). V shed 2 bases and J shed 6 bases, with 13 bases lying between them. The CDR3 runs to 14 residues. The germline V gene encodes CDR1 MNHNY and CDR2 SVGAGI (reference sequence). The CDR3 loop reads CASSYAGVSDGYTF. As DNA, the CDR3 is TGTGCCAGCAGTTACGCAGGGGTTAGCGATGGCTACACCTTC.

This clonotype was picked up many times. An end of the junction differs from the germline gene, which may be a read error. V usage is TRBV10-3 and J usage is TRBJ2-7; either TRBD1 or TRBD2 may supply D (5 bases each). CDR1 and CDR2 (germline): ENHRY, SYGVKD. This CDR3 comprises 11 residues. CDR3 nucleotide sequence: TGTGCCATCAGTGAGGGGGGTTTGGCCGCCTTC. Its translation is CAISEGGLAAF.

As DNA, the CDR3 is TGTGCCAGCAGTTTACAAGCGGGGGAATACTACGAGCAGTACTTC. Translation gives CASSLQAGEYYEQYF. The V gene is TRBV12-3 or TRBV12-4, the J gene TRBJ2-7, with 8 bases matching TRBD2. V lost 2 bases, J lost 3 bases, and 6 bases stayed unmatched. The CDR3 is 15 residues long.

This clonotype was recorded at least ten times. The chain joins TRBV20-1 to TRBJ2-5; D gene uncertain. In germline, CDR1 is DFQATT, CDR2 SNEGSKA (reference sequence). The germline V and J ends were trimmed by 4 bases and 1 base, with 10 bases remaining between them. CDR3 size: 13 residues. CDR3: CSANGRSQETQYF. CDR3 coding DNA: TGCAGTGCTAACGGGCGAAGCCAAGAGACCCAGTACTTC.

Comments on this clonotype: This may come from a read error, since a much larger clone is one base off. The rearrangement joins TRBV5-1 to TRBJ2-7; TRBD2 might be the D (5 bases). Germline V gene data show CDR1 as SGHRS and CDR2 as YFSETQ. The V end was cut by 3 bases, the J end by 5 bases, with 18 bases between. The CDR3 is 15 amino acids. The CDR3 loop is CASSSVDPGKNEQYF. CDR3 nucleotides: TGCGCCAGCAGCTCGGTCGATCCGGGAAAGAACGAGCAGTACTTC.

This clonotype was observed many times. V is TRBV6-1 and J is TRBJ1-1; 7 nucleotides agree with TRBD1. J lost 3 bases, V lost 5 bases, and 12 bases had no gene match. Germline V gives CDR1 MNHNS, CDR2 SASEGT. The CDR3 sequence is 16 residues long. The CDR3 nucleotides read TGTGCCAGCAGTCTCCGACAGGGTTGGGCGGACACTGAAGCTTTCTTT. It is translated as CASSLRQGWADTEAFF.

This clonotype was picked up many times. The chain joins TRBV5-1 to TRBJ2-7; 7 bases fit TRBD1. V was clipped by 0 bases and J by 4 bases; unmatched bases: 7. Germline V gene sequence: CDR1 SGHRS, CDR2 YFSETQ. The CDR3 spans 15 residues. DNA of the CDR3: TGCGCCAGCAGCTTGGCGCTGGGACAGTCTTACGAGCAGTACTTC. It translates to CASSLALGQSYEQYF. Full variable domain (remainder filled in from reference TRBV5-1 and TRBJ2-7): KAGVTQTPRYLIKTRGQQVTLSCSPISGHRSVSWYQQTPGQGLQFLFEYFSETQRNKGNFPGRFSGRQFSNSRSEMNVSTLELGDSALYLCASSLALGQSYEQYFGPGTRLTVT.

At least ten counts were recorded for this clonotype. The rearrangement joins TRBV6-6 to TRBJ1-1, with D unclear. CDR3 length equals 12 residues. Per the germline V gene, CDR1 is MNHNY and CDR2 is SVGAGI (reference sequence). Trimming removed 5 bases at V and 1 base at J, with 5 bases between. The CDR3 coding sequence is TGTGCCAGCAGTCTACAGAACACTGAAGCTTTCTTT. Its translation is CASSLQNTEAFF.

This clonotype was detected ten times or more. The chain joins TRBV7-2 to TRBJ2-4, with unresolved D. This CDR3 has 16 residues. Trimming pared 1 base from V and 1 base from J, leaving 11 bases between. CDR1 and CDR2 from the germline V gene are SGHTA and FQGNSA. The CDR3 sequence: CASSLEAAQAKNIQYF. The CDR3 coding sequence is TGTGCCAGCAGCTTAGAGGCGGCGCAGGCCAAAAACATTCAGTACTTC. Supplemented by reference TRBV7-2 and TRBJ2-4, the full variable domain reads GAGVSQSPSNKVTEKGKDVELRCDPISGHTALYWYRQSLGQGLEFLIYFQGNSAPDKSGLPSDRFSAERTGGSVSTLTIQRTQQEDSAVYLCASSLEAAQAKNIQYFGAGTRLSVL.

This clonotype was counted at least ten times. This rearrangement joins TRBV2 to TRBJ1-6, with no clear D. CDR3 length: 16 amino acids. Germline V gene sequence: CDR1 SNHLY, CDR2 FYNNEI. V lost 3 bases and J 5 bases, leaving 14 bases between the germline ends. The CDR3 reads CASSDRPPPDNSPLHF. Here the CDR3 DNA reads TGTGCCAGCAGTGACCGGCCGCCTCCCGATAATTCACCCCTCCACTTT.

This clonotype was picked up many times. The chain joins TRBV20-1 to TRBJ2-7; 10 bases agree with TRBD2. The CDR3 has 15 residues. Germline V lookup: CDR1 DFQATT, CDR2 SNEGSKA (reference sequence). V shed 0 bases, J shed 2 bases, and the junction held 4 bases outside the gene matches. Written as DNA, the CDR3 is TGCAGTGCTAGAGATAGGAGCGGGAGGGCCTACGAGCAGTACTTC. Its translation: CSARDRSGRAYEQYF.

CDR3 bases: TGTGCCAGCAGTTTGTATGGACCCGGGAACACTGAAGCTTTCTTT. Its translation is CASSLYGPGNTEAFF. The genes are TRBV27 and TRBJ1-1; D remains unclear. Trimming stripped 3 bases from V and 1 base from J, with 12 bases between. The germline V gene has CDR1 MNHEY and CDR2 SMNVEV (reference sequence). The CDR3 is 15 amino acids.

Regarding this clonotype: One base away lies a much larger clone, so this may be a sequencing read error. The chain couples TRBV11-2 to TRBJ1-4; 9 nucleotides match TRBD1. Losses at the gene ends were 2 bases for V and 7 bases for J; bases not matched to a gene: 5. Germline V lookup: CDR1 SGHAT, CDR2 FQNNGV. This CDR3 contains 15 residues. CDR3 loop: CASSLYRTGAEKLFF. Written as DNA, the CDR3 is TGTGCCAGCAGCTTATATAGGACAGGGGCTGAAAAACTGTTTTTT.

This clonotype appeared many times. The CDR3 loop reads CASSPGPQNIQYF. CDR3 DNA sequence: TGTGCCAGCAGCCCGGGACCCCAAAACATTCAGTACTTC. V usage is TRBV7-3 and J usage is TRBJ2-4, with D tentatively TRBD1 or TRBD2 (5 bases each). The CDR3 is made up of 13 amino acids. V was shortened by 5 bases and J by 5 bases, with 10 bases between the two germline ends. Per the germline V gene, CDR1 is SGHTA and CDR2 is FQGTGA.

The rearrangement links TRBV7-2 to TRBJ2-1, with 11 positions matching TRBD2. This CDR3 has 19 amino acids. Per the germline V gene, CDR1 is SGHTA and CDR2 is FQGNSA. Trimming took 4 bases from V and 6 from J; bases not matched to a gene: 17. CDR3 bases: TGTGCCAGCAGCTCTACACCGGGACTAGCGGCCCGACTAGGCAATGAGCAGTTCTTC. The encoded protein is CASSSTPGLAARLGNEQFF. Variable domain in full (rest from reference TRBV7-2 and TRBJ2-1): GAGVSQSPSNKVTEKGKDVELRCDPISGHTALYWYRQSLGQGLEFLIYFQGNSAPDKSGLPSDRFSAERTGGSVSTLTIQRTQQEDSAVYLCASSSTPGLAARLGNEQFFGPGTRLTVL.

This clonotype was seen at least ten times. This chain joins TRBV5-1 and TRBJ1-1; 9 nucleotides match TRBD1. Trimming cost V 4 bases and J 10 bases; bases outside gene matches: 2. Germline-derived CDR1 and CDR2 are SGHRS and YFSETQ. The CDR3 covers 11 residues. The CDR3 DNA follows: TGCGCCAGCAGCGCGGGACAGGGAGCTTTCTTT. Protein product: CASSAGQGAFF.

This clonotype was observed many times. This chain uses TRBV12-3 or TRBV12-4 with TRBJ1-4; D remains unclear. The CDR3 spans 13 residues. Trimming pared 5 bases from V and 4 bases from J, leaving 8 bases between. DNA for the CDR3: TGTGCCAGCAGTGGGTTCAATAATGAAAAACTGTTTTTT. It specifies CASSGFNNEKLFF.

In this sample, this clonotype turned up a few times. The chain joins TRBV5-4 to TRBJ2-2, with TRBD1 matching over 8 bases. Germline V CDR1 and CDR2: SGHNT, YYREEE (reference sequence). J lost 1 base, V lost 4 bases, and 6 bases had no gene match. The CDR3 is 16 residues long. CDR3 nucleotide sequence: TGTGCCAGCAGCGACAACAGGGGGGTGAACACCGGGGAGCTGTTTTTT. It translates to CASSDNRGVNTGELFF.

This clonotype was seen repeatedly, ten times or more. The rearrangement links TRBV7-3 to TRBJ1-2, with D hard to call. CDR1 is SGHTA, CDR2 FQGTGA, per germline. The CDR3 length is 13 residues. Trimming left V 6 bases short and J 10 bases short, with 18 bases between. In DNA form, the CDR3 reads TGTGCCAGCAGTCCCGTAGTAGGAGGCTACTACACCTTC. The encoded protein is CASSPVVGGYYTF. Full variable domain (outside the CDR3, taken from reference TRBV7-3 and TRBJ1-2): GAGVSQTPSNKVTEKGKYVELRCDPISGHTALYWYRQSLGQGPEFLIYFQGTGAADDSGLPNDRFFAVRPEGSVSTLKIQRTERGDSAVYLCASSPVVGGYYTFGSGTRLTVV.